The entry that follows covers one T cell receptor (beta chain) sequence. Some clones are missing from TCRdb's copy, which holds only in-frame ones; the method was immunoSEQ multiplex PCR. The profile shows approximately 86,000 clones, 86% of them singletons. This entry comes from a study of OX40 agonist ivuxolimab in advanced cancers. Study context: A diagnosis of hepatocellular carcinoma, melanoma, renal cell or head and neck cancer was present in dose-escalation patients.

Germline values: CDR1 LNHDA, CDR2 SQIVND (reference sequence). Between the trimmed V and J ends, which lost 2 bases and 0 bases, there was a span of 10 bases. This CDR3 spans 15 amino acids. Sample: CD4+ or CD8+ T cells sorted from blood, taken in a trial of the OX40 agonist ivuxolimab. The clonotype was recovered from an adult with an advanced solid tumor such as melanoma, head and neck, liver or kidney cancer. The J gene is TRBJ1-1, the V gene TRBV19; D is undetermined. CDR3 nucleotides: TGTGCCAGTAGTATACCTTCAGAGATGAACACTGAAGCTTTCTTT. Its protein product is CASSIPSEMNTEAFF.